This TCR beta chain comes out of a study of blood T cell repertoires in COVID-19. Turning to the study itself: From the United States, Italy and Spain came samples of acute and convalescent COVID-19.

Germline values: CDR1 MNHEY, CDR2 SVGAGI. The CDR3 extends over 15 amino acids. Between the trimmed V and J ends, which lost 3 bases and 0 bases, there was a span of 12 bases. The method was immunoSEQ multiplex PCR; TCRdb's version includes in-frame clones alone and lacks a portion of them. The sample lists 250,000 to 350,000 clones; over 80% were seen once. Clinical history as reported by participants underpinned cohort assignment. The V call is TRBV6-5, the J call TRBJ2-7; a weak D match, TRBD1 (6 bases). The TCR sequence derives from a woman aged 18-30 years who had recovered from COVID-19. The sequencing input was PBMCs or T cells enriched from blood (not recorded which). The CDR3 region is CASSYGQRSSYEQYF. The CDR3 DNA reads as TGTGCCAGCAGTTATGGACAGAGGAGCTCCTACGAGCAGTACTTC.